A single sample gave rise to the 8 T cell receptor beta chains below, sequenced in a study of beta chain features in type 1 diabetes. Points from the study as a whole: Among all four CD4+ subsets, Type 1 diabetes patients had TCRB CDR3s that were moderately but significantly shorter.

No antigens are known for them. Sequencing targeted expressed TCRB transcripts, as all isolated RNA had been reverse transcribed. Some clones are missing from TCRdb's copy, which holds only in-frame ones; the method was immunoSEQ multiplex PCR. The sample shows 300,000 to 400,000 clones, about 13% of them seen only once. Sample: naive CD4+ T cells from blood. Every receptor here comes from a young woman with type 1 diabetes.

This clone was counted only a few times. The chain employs TRBV19 and TRBJ2-5; D uncertain. The CDR3 runs 12 residues. The V gene's germline CDR1 is LNHDA and CDR2 SQIVND (reference sequence). The V and J ends lost 9 bases and 4 bases respectively, with 12 bases between them. For the CDR3, the DNA is TGTGCCAGCTCCGCCCGGGTAGAGACCCAGTACTTC. This sequence encodes CASSARVETQYF. Full variable domain (remainder filled in from reference TRBV19 and TRBJ2-5): DGGITQSPKYLFRKEGQNVTLSCEQNLNHDAMYWYRQDPGQGLRLIYYSQIVNDFQKGDIAEGYSVSREKKESFPLTVTSAQKNPTAFYLCASSARVETQYFGPGTRLLVL.

This rearrangement joins TRBV7-8 to TRBJ2-5, with D tentatively TRBD2 (6 bases). CDR3 length: 15 amino acids. V was clipped by 1 base and J by 4 bases, with 13 bases between them. CDR1 SGHVS and CDR2 FQNEAQ come from the germline V gene. In nucleotides, the CDR3 is TGTGCCAGCAGCTTAGAGGGCTTGGGGGGAGAGACCCAGTACTTC. It is translated as CASSLEGLGGETQYF.

The V and J genes are TRBV5-6 and TRBJ1-2; D unresolved. The CDR3 runs to 16 residues. Trimming removed 4 bases from V and 5 bases from J, with 21 bases in between. Germline V gene sequence: CDR1 SGHDT, CDR2 YYEEEE. CDR3 in DNA: TGTGCCAGCAGCACTCAACGGTCTGGAGGGATATATGGCTACACCTTC. It is translated as CASSTQRSGGIYGYTF.

This chain connects TRBV6-5 to TRBJ2-3; D not certain. This CDR3 comprises 15 residues. Germline lookup yields CDR1 MNHEY and CDR2 SVGAGI. Between the trimmed V and J ends, which lost 2 bases and 0 bases, there was a span of 9 bases. The CDR3 loop reads CASSYGRPSTDTQYF. The CDR3 DNA is TGTGCCAGCAGTTACGGGCGACCTAGCACAGATACGCAGTATTTT.

The gene calls are TRBV18 and TRBJ2-2; TRBD1 agrees at 7 bases. CDR1 KGHSH and CDR2 LQKENI come from the germline V gene. Trimming at V came to 6 bases and at J to 1 base, leaving 8 bases not matched to a gene. This CDR3 comprises 16 residues. This chain's CDR3 is CASSLVQGLNTGELFF. DNA of the CDR3: TGTGCCAGCTCCCTCGTACAGGGGTTGAACACCGGGGAGCTGTTTTTT.

CDR3 DNA sequence: TGTGCCTGGAGAATACAGGGATCAGGAAACACCATATATTTT. Its protein product is CAWRIQGSGNTIYF. V is TRBV30 and J is TRBJ1-3; tentatively, D is TRBD1 (6 bases). The CDR3 contains 14 residues. Trimming removed 3 bases from V and 4 bases from J, with 13 bases in between. CDR1 is GTSNPN, CDR2 SVGIG, per germline (reference sequence).

This clone has more than one count but fewer than ten. The chain is built from TRBV28 and TRBJ2-5, with D perhaps matching TRBD2 (7 bases). The CDR3 is 13 amino acids. CDR1 is MDHEN and CDR2 is SYDVKM in the germline V gene. V gave up 6 bases and J gave up 4 bases, with 12 bases separating them. CDR3 nucleotide sequence: TGTGCCAGCAGCCTAGGGGGGGCAGAGACCCAGTACTTC. Its protein is CASSLGGAETQYF.

V usage is TRBV9 and J usage is TRBJ2-1, with D perhaps TRBD1 (5 bases). V lost 3 bases to trimming and J lost 4 bases, with 14 bases between them. Per germline, CDR1 SGDLS and CDR2 YYNGEE. This CDR3 is 15 amino acids long. The CDR3 nucleotides are TGTGCCAGCAGCGCCCTAGGGGATGTGTACAATGAGCAGTTCTTC. This gives the protein CASSALGDVYNEQFF.